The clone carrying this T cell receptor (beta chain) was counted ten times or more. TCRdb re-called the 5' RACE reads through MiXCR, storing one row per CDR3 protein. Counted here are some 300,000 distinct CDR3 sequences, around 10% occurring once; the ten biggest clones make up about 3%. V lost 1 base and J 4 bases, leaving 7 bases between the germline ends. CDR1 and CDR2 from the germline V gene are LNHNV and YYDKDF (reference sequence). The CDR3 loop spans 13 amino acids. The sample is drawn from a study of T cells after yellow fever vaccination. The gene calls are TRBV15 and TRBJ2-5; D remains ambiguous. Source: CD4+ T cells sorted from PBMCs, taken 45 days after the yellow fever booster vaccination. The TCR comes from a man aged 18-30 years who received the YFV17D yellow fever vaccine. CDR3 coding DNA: TGTGCCACCAGCAGAGTCATCGGAGAGACCCAGTACTTC. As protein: CATSRVIGETQYF.